These 18 T cell receptor beta chains originate from one sample sequenced in a study of blood T cell repertoires in COVID-19. Profiled with immunoSEQ multiplex PCR; TCRdb holds only in-frame clones, not every one. Of roughly 30,000 clones listed, about two thirds are singletons. Sequencing input: peripheral blood. Receptors originate from a boy under 10 years old with active or convalescent COVID-19.

The chain uses TRBV9 and TRBJ1-3; no clear D gene. With 2 bases removed from V and 0 bases from J, the gap between germline ends came to 9 bases. CDR1 is SGDLS, CDR2 YYNGEE, per germline. This CDR3 is built from 15 residues. This chain's CDR3 is CASSVSADSGNTIYF. DNA of the CDR3: TGTGCCAGCAGCGTCAGCGCCGACTCTGGAAACACCATATATTTT.

This chain joins TRBV5-1 and TRBJ2-4, with TRBD1 identical over 7 bases. This CDR3 spans 19 amino acids. The V gene's germline CDR1 is SGHRS and CDR2 YFSETQ. With V trimmed by 0 bases and J by 0 bases, 12 bases remained unmatched. CDR3 nucleotide sequence: TGCGCCAGCAGCTTGGGGACAGGAGGATTCAAACTAGCCAAAAACATTCAGTACTTC. Translating gives CASSLGTGGFKLAKNIQYF.

This clone turned up a few times. V gene TRBV28 combines with J gene TRBJ1-5; 8 bases map to TRBD1. The CDR3 totals 15 residues. J lost 7 bases, V lost 1 base, and 6 bases had no gene match. Germline CDR1 MDHEN, CDR2 SYDVKM. CDR3 bases: TGTGCCAGCAGTTTATTTAGGACAGGGCGACAGCCCCAGCATTTT. It yields the protein CASSLFRTGRQPQHF.

V gene TRBV3-1 (or the pseudogene TRBV3-2) combines with J gene TRBJ1-2, with 8 bases matching TRBD1. This CDR3 spans 15 amino acids. J was trimmed by 2 bases and V by 1 base; bases with no gene match: 3. Germline assignment: CDR1 LGHDT and CDR2 YNNKEL (reference sequence). CDR3 amino acids: CASSQAGGGNYGYTF. In DNA, the CDR3 is TGTGCCAGCAGCCAAGCAGGGGGCGGGAACTATGGCTACACCTTC.

The chain uses TRBV28 and TRBJ2-5, with TRBD2 identical over 7 bases. Per the germline V gene, CDR1 is MDHEN and CDR2 is SYDVKM. The CDR3 runs to 13 residues. The V segment lost 3 bases and the J segment 3 bases; nucleotides outside the gene matches: 1. CDR3 sequence: CASSLSGKETQYF. The CDR3 coding sequence is TGTGCCAGCAGTTTGAGCGGGAAAGAGACCCAGTACTTC.

A few counts support this clone. The same CDR3 also results from other DNA sequences found in this sample. The chain has TRBV5-5 and TRBJ2-1; the match to TRBD2 covers 7 bases. V shed 3 bases, J shed 5 bases, and the junction held 8 bases outside the gene matches. Germline V gene lookup returns CDR1 SGHKS and CDR2 YYEKEE (reference sequence). The CDR3 is 15 amino acids. This CDR3 is CASSSPGGGNNEQFF. DNA for the CDR3: TGTGCCAGCAGCTCTCCTGGGGGGGGAAACAATGAGCAGTTCTTC.

The chain joins TRBV16 to TRBJ2-3; D is possibly TRBD2 (5 bases). V was clipped by 0 bases and J by 6 bases, with 13 bases between them. The length of the CDR3 is 15 residues. CDR1 is KGHSY, CDR2 FQNENV, per germline. CDR3 loop: CASSQSRLQRDTQYF. Here the CDR3 DNA reads TGTGCCAGCAGCCAATCCAGACTCCAGCGGGATACGCAGTATTTT.

J is TRBJ1-3 and V is TRBV7-3, with D possibly TRBD1 on 5 matching bases. The germline V gene has CDR1 SGHTA and CDR2 FQGTGA. CDR3 length equals 16 residues. Trimming removed 5 bases from V and 4 bases from J, with 18 bases in between. The CDR3 sequence: CASSPQGGGVGNTIYF. DNA for the CDR3: TGTGCCAGCAGCCCCCAGGGTGGAGGGGTCGGAAACACCATATATTTT.

V is TRBV5-8 and J is TRBJ2-1, with 9 bases matching TRBD2. The junction had 10 bases not matched to a gene; V was cut back by 3 bases and J by 0 bases. The CDR3 has 18 residues. Per the germline V gene, CDR1 is SGHTS and CDR2 is YDEGEE. This CDR3 is CASSSVGGSGSSYNEQFF. Here the CDR3 DNA reads TGTGCCAGCAGCTCGGTAGGGGGTAGCGGGAGCTCCTACAATGAGCAGTTCTTC.

This chain links TRBV3-1 (or the pseudogene TRBV3-2) with TRBJ1-2, with D perhaps TRBD1 (5 bases). This CDR3 region has 15 residues. Trimming pared 1 base from V and 4 bases from J, leaving 13 bases between. The germline V gene has CDR1 LGHDT and CDR2 YNNKEL (reference sequence). CDR3 in DNA: TGTGCCAGCAGCCAAGGGGGGGTTAAGAGCTATGGCTACACCTTC. As protein: CASSQGGVKSYGYTF.

This clone was observed a handful of times. V usage is TRBV27 and J usage is TRBJ1-4; TRBD1 might be the D (5 bases). The germline V gene has CDR1 MNHEY and CDR2 SMNVEV (reference sequence). Trimming removed 4 bases from V and 5 bases from J, with 17 bases in between. This CDR3 region has 16 residues. For the CDR3, the DNA is TGTGCCAGCAGTTCCCCGCAGACAGATCTAAATGAAAAACTGTTTTTT. It encodes CASSSPQTDLNEKLFF.

The V gene is TRBV6-5, the J gene TRBJ1-5, with TRBD1 as a possible D gene (5 bases). The germline V gene encodes CDR1 MNHEY and CDR2 SVGAGI. V lost 4 bases and J lost 3, with 10 bases in between. The CDR3 is made up of 14 amino acids. As DNA, the CDR3 is TGTGCCAGCAGTTCCACAGGATACAATCAGCCCCAGCATTTT. Translation gives CASSSTGYNQPQHF.

This chain links TRBV23-1 with TRBJ1-5; the D gene is possibly TRBD1 (6 bases). TRBV23-1 is noted as an ORF with a role that remains uncertain. CDR3 length: 14 amino acids. V lost 1 base and J 6 bases, leaving 10 bases between the germline ends. As DNA, the CDR3 is TGCGCCAGCAGTCAATTATCCAGGGGTCAGCCCCAGCATTTT. This codes for CASSQLSRGQPQHF.

The chain is built from TRBV28 and TRBJ1-1; D not resolved. The germline V gene encodes CDR1 MDHEN and CDR2 SYDVKM. This CDR3 region has 16 residues. Trimming cost V 5 bases and J 0 bases, with 16 bases left between them. The CDR3 spells CASSDIRRLMNTEAFF. Written as DNA, the CDR3 is TGTGCCAGCAGTGACATCCGCCGCCTCATGAACACTGAAGCTTTCTTT.

The sample holds a few counts of this clone. The chain links TRBV30 to TRBJ1-6; D is unclear. The V gene lost 7 bases and the J gene lost 5 bases, with 15 bases spanning the gap. Per germline, CDR1 GTSNPN and CDR2 SVGIG (reference sequence). The CDR3 covers 14 residues. The CDR3 region has the DNA TGTGCCTCTCGCCCCCGAGTGCATAATTCACCCCTCCACTTT. Its protein is CASRPRVHNSPLHF.

The rearrangement joins TRBV7-9 to TRBJ2-3; D is ambiguous. The length of the CDR3 is 13 residues. Deletions cut 0 bases from V and 9 bases from J, with 10 bases between. Germline assignment: CDR1 SEHNR and CDR2 FQNEAQ (reference sequence). This CDR3 reads CASSLAGINTQYF. DNA of the CDR3: TGTGCCAGCAGCTTAGCGGGCATTAACACGCAGTATTTT.

The count of this clone is one. The chain joins TRBV5-1 to TRBJ2-5; 8 bases map to TRBD1. Germline CDR1 reads SGHRS; CDR2 reads YFSETQ. This CDR3 spans 15 amino acids. The V segment lost 4 bases and the J segment 4 bases; nucleotides outside the gene matches: 9. CDR3 region: CASSPVDRGAETQYF. The CDR3 coding sequence is TGCGCCAGCAGCCCGGTTGACAGGGGAGCAGAGACCCAGTACTTC. Looking up the rest from reference TRBV5-1 and TRBJ2-5 gives the full variable domain: KAGVTQTPRYLIKTRGQQVTLSCSPISGHRSVSWYQQTPGQGLQFLFEYFSETQRNKGNFPGRFSGRQFSNSRSEMNVSTLELGDSALYLCASSPVDRGAETQYFGPGTRLLVL.

The chain combines TRBV7-9 with TRBJ1-2, with no clear D. Germline CDR1 is SEHNR and CDR2 is FQNEAQ (reference sequence). Trimming pared 4 bases from V and 4 bases from J, leaving 7 bases between. CDR3 length: 12 amino acids. CDR3 sequence (DNA): TGTGCCAGCAGCTCGGAGAGCTATGGCTACACCTTC. The encoded protein is CASSSESYGYTF. Full variable domain (rest looked up from reference TRBV7-9 and TRBJ1-2): DTGVSQNPRHKITKRGQNVTFRCDPISEHNRLYWYRQTLGQGPEFLTYFQNEAQLEKSRLLSDRFSAERPKGSFSTLEIQRTEQGDSAMYLCASSSESYGYTFGSGTRLTVV.